A selection of T cell receptor beta chains follows, all from one sample in a study of blood T cell repertoires in COVID-19. Some clones are missing from TCRdb's copy, which holds only in-frame ones; the method was immunoSEQ multiplex PCR. Here the sample spans 150,000 to 200,000 clones, 65% to 85% being singletons. The sequenced material came from peripheral blood. These receptors originate from a woman aged 55-70 years with acute or convalescent COVID-19. Both conserved end residues are part of each CDR3. Each record gives: D gene, clone size, J gene, CDR3 length, V gene, CDR3 DNA, CDR3 protein. The D gene is left open where the match is weak. Where a row states a size, it is once, few, many or the class of an expanded clone; other rows omit it.

NA,NA,TRBJ1-1,13,TRBV2,TGTGCCAGCAGTGAGGAGCTGAACACTGAAGCTTTCTTT,CASSEELNTEAFF
NA,NA,TRBJ1-2,14,TRBV27,TGTGCCAGCAGCACATGGGGGGGGAATCTTGGCTACACCTTC,CASSTWGGNLGYTF
NA,NA,TRBJ2-7,14,TRBV5-1,TGCGCCAGCAGCCCCATAGGGAGCTCCTACGAGCAGTACTTC,CASSPIGSSYEQYF
TRBD2,NA,TRBJ2-5,18,TRBV4-2,TGTGCCAGCAGCCAAGAAGTCACTAGCGGGGGGGCCGGGGGGACCCAGTACTTC,CASSQEVTSGGAGGTQYF
TRBD1,few,TRBJ1-6,16,TRBV19,TGTGCCAGTAGACCCGCTGGACAGGGAAATAATTCACCCCTCCACTTT,CASRPAGQGNNSPLHF
NA,NA,TRBJ1-2,13,TRBV18,TGTGCCAGCTCACCTGACAAGGGGCAGAACTACACCTTC,CASSPDKGQNYTF
NA,NA,TRBJ1-3,15,TRBV18,TGTGCCAGCTCCCCAGAGGACAGCTCTGGAAACACCATATATTTT,CASSPEDSSGNTIYF
NA,NA,TRBJ2-2,14,TRBV6-4,TGTGCCAGCGCCCCGGGGTTGGACACCGGGGAGCTGTTTTTT,CASAPGLDTGELFF
NA,NA,TRBJ1-1,13,TRBV5-5,TGTGCCAGCAGCTCCACAATGAACACTGAAGCTTTCTTT,CASSSTMNTEAFF
NA,NA,TRBJ2-7,13,TRBV2,TGTGCCAGCAGTTCGCGCCTCAGGGTTGAGCAGTACTTC,CASSSRLRVEQYF
TRBD1,few,TRBJ1-1,13,TRBV11-2,TGTGCCAGCAGCTTGGACAGGGGGCCTGAAGCTTTCTTT,CASSLDRGPEAFF
NA,once,TRBJ1-2,18,TRBV4-1,TGCGCCAGCAGCCAAGTGGGCAGGGGAACCACCAGTAACTATGGCTACACCTTC,CASSQVGRGTTSNYGYTF
NA,once,TRBJ1-5,13,TRBV7-9,TGTGCCAGCAGCCCCGCCAGGGCCGGGCCCCAGCATTTT,CASSPARAGPQHF
TRBD1,NA,TRBJ1-1,17,TRBV11-2,TGTGCCAGCAGCTTAGGCGGACAGGGGAGGGTTCACACTGAAGCTTTCTTT,CASSLGGQGRVHTEAFF
NA,NA,TRBJ1-2,15,TRBV3-1/TRBV3-2,TGTGCCAGCAGCCAAGATAGCAGGGCTAACTATGGCTACACCTTC,CASSQDSRANYGYTF
NA,NA,TRBJ2-3,17,TRBV6-2/TRBV6-3,TGTGCCAGCACCCCTATGGGAACAGGGACCCGCACAGATACGCAGTATTTT,CASTPMGTGTRTDTQYF
NA,NA,TRBJ1-4,16,TRBV4-1,TGCGCCAGCAGCCACTGGGGGGGAGGGGCAGAAGAAAAACTGTTTTTT,CASSHWGGGAEEKLFF
NA,NA,TRBJ1-2,11,TRBV6-5,TGTGCCAGCATTATGGAGTATGGCTACACCTTC,CASIMEYGYTF
NA,NA,TRBJ2-7,12,TRBV30,TGTGCCTGGAGCACCGGGGGGCTGGAGCAGTACTTC,CAWSTGGLEQYF
NA,NA,TRBJ1-3,12,TRBV19,TGTGCCAGTAGTTCGGACACGAACACCATATATTTT,CASSSDTNTIYF
NA,NA,TRBJ2-7,17,TRBV6-2/TRBV6-3,TGTGCCAGCAGTTACAATTATGTCTTGGGCGTGACCTACGAGCAGTACTTC,CASSYNYVLGVTYEQYF
TRBD2,NA,TRBJ2-5,16,TRBV7-2,TGTGCCAGCAGCTTATCGGCTAGCGGGGGGCAAGAGACCCAGTACTTC,CASSLSASGGQETQYF
TRBD1,NA,TRBJ1-2,14,TRBV15,TGTGCCACAGTTTTGGACAGGGGAATCTATGGCTACACCTTC,CATVLDRGIYGYTF
NA,NA,TRBJ2-7,14,TRBV19,TGTGCCAGTAGTGCCCTGGGCAGTGGTAACGAGCAGTACTTC,CASSALGSGNEQYF
TRBD1,NA,TRBJ2-7,14,TRBV19,TGTGCCAGTAGTATACAGGGGGCGGTGTACGAGCAGTACTTC,CASSIQGAVYEQYF
TRBD2,NA,TRBJ2-3,18,TRBV18,TGTGCCAGCTCACCAGGAGCCATAGCGGGGGGAATCACAGATACGCAGTATTTT,CASSPGAIAGGITDTQYF